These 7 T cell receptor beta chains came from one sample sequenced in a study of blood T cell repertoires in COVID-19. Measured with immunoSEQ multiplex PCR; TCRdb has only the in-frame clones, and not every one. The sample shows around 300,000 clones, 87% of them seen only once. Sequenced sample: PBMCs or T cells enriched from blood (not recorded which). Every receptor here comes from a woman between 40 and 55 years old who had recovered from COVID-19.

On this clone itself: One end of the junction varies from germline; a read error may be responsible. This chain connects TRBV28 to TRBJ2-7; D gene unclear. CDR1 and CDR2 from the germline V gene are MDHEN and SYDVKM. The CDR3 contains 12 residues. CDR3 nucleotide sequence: TGTGCCAGCAGTTTGGTGCAGGCCCTTCTGCACTTC. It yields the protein CASSLVQALLHF.

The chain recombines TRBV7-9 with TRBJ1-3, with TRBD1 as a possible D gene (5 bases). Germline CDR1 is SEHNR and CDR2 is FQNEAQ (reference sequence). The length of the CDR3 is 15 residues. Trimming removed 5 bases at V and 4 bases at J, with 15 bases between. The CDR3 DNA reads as TGTGCCAGCAGCCGGGGGTCAGGGCGCGGAAACACCATATATTTT. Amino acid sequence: CASSRGSGRGNTIYF.

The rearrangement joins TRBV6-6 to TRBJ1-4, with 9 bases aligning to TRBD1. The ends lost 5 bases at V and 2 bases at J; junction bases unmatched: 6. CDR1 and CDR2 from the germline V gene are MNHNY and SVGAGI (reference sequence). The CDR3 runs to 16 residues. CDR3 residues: CASSTQGAGTNEKLFF. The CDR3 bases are TGTGCCAGCAGTACACAGGGGGCAGGGACTAATGAAAAACTGTTTTTT.

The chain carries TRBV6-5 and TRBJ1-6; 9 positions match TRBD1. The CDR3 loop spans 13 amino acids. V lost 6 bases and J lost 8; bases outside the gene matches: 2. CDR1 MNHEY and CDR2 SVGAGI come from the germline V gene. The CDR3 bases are TGTGCCAGCAGCCGGACAGGGGATTCACCCCTCCACTTT. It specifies CASSRTGDSPLHF.

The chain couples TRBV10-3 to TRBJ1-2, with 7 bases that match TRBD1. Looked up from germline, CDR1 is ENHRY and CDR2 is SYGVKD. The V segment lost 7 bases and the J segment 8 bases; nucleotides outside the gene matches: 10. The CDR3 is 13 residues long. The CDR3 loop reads CAIMGQPPIGYTF. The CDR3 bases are TGTGCCATCATGGGACAGCCTCCTATCGGCTACACCTTC.

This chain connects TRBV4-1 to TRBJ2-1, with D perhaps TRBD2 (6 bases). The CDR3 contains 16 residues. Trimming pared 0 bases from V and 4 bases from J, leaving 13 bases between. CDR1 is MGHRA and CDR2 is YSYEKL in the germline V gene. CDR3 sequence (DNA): TGCGCCAGCAGCCAAGAAGGTGGTCGGGGGTACAATGAGCAGTTCTTC. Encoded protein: CASSQEGGRGYNEQFF.

CDR3 in amino acids: CASSQEPHGLAGGTDTQYF. CDR3 DNA sequence: TGCGCCAGCAGCCAAGAACCCCACGGACTAGCGGGAGGCACAGATACGCAGTATTTT. This chain joins TRBV4-3 and TRBJ2-3, with 13 bases matching TRBD2. Germline CDR1 and CDR2: LGHNA and YSLEER. V lost 0 bases to trimming and J lost 1 base; unmatched junction nucleotides: 7. This CDR3 has 19 amino acids.